Listed here are 2 T cell receptor beta chains from one sample, sequenced in a study of OX40 agonist ivuxolimab in advanced cancers. Repertoires were generated with immunoSEQ multiplex PCR, while TCRdb's copy carries only in-frame clones and drops some. The data hold 6,000 to 8,000 clones, with approximately 63% observed a single time. The source was CD4+ or CD8+ T cells sorted from blood, collected in a trial of the OX40 agonist ivuxolimab. The receptors were gathered from an adult with an advanced solid tumor such as melanoma, head and neck, liver or kidney cancer.

This clone was observed a handful of times. The J gene is TRBJ1-6, the V gene TRBV9, with 11 bases identical to TRBD1. Trimming at V came to 5 bases and at J to 8 bases, leaving 3 bases not matched to a gene. CDR1 and CDR2 from the germline V gene are SGDLS and YYNGEE. The CDR3 has 14 amino acids. The CDR3 is CASSEDRGHSPLHF. As DNA, the CDR3 is TGTGCCAGCAGTGAGGACAGGGGGCATTCACCCCTCCACTTT. The variable domain in full, with the rest retrieved from reference TRBV9 and TRBJ1-6, is DSGVTQTPKHLITATGQRVTLRCSPRSGDLSVYWYQQSLDQGLQFLIQYYNGEERAKGNILERFSAQQFPDLHSELNLSSLELGDSALYFCASSEDRGHSPLHFGNGTRLTVT.

The chain has TRBV19 and TRBJ1-1; no clear D. The germline gives CDR1 LNHDA, CDR2 SQIVND (reference sequence). This CDR3 has 14 amino acids. Between the trimmed V and J ends, which lost 8 bases and 1 base, there was a span of 14 bases. DNA of the CDR3: TGTGCCAGTCTGGGTGGCGTGTCGAACACTGAAGCTTTCTTT. Its protein product is CASLGGVSNTEAFF.